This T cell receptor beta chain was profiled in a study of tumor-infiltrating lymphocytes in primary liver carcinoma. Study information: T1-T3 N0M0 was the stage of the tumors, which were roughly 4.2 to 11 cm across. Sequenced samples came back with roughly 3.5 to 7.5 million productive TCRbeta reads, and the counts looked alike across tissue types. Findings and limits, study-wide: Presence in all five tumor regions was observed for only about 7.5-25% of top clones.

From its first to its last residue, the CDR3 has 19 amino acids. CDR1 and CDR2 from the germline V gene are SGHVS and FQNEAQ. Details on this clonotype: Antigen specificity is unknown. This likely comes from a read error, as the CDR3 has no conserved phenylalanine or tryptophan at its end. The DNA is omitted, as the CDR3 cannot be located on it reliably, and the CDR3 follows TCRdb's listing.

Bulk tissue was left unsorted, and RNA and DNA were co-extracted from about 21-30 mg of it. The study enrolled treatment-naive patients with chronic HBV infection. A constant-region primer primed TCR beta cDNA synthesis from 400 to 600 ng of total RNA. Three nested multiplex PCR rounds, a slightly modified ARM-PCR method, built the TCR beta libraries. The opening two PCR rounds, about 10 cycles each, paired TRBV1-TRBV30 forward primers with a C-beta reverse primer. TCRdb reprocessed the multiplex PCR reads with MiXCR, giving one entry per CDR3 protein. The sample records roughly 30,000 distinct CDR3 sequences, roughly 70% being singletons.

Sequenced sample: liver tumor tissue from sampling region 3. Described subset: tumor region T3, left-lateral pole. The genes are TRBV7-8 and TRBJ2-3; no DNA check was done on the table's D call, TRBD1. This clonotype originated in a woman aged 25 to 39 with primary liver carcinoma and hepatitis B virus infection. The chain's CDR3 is CASSYGGGVGSSGTDTQYS.